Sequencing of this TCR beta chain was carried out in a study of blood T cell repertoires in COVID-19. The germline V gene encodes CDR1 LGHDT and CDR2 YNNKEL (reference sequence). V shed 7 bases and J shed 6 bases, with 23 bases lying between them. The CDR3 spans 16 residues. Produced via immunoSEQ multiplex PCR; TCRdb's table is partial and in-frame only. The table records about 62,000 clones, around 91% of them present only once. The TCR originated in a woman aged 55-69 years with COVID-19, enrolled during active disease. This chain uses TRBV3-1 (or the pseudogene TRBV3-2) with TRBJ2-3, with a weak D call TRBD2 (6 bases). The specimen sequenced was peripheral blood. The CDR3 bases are TGTGCCAGCAAACTCGGGAGCATCCCCGAAGCGGATACGCAGTATTTT. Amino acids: CASKLGSIPEADTQYF.